The 15 T cell receptor beta chains listed next were all sequenced from one sample in a study of cytomegalovirus exposure and HLA in healthy donors. The PCR was carried out with 60 Vbeta primers and 13 Jbeta primers. Using immunoSEQ multiplex PCR, the repertoire was profiled, and TCRdb retains in-frame clones only, with some absent. Among 95,000 to 150,000 clones, around 72% were seen once, and the ten largest hold nearly 8.5%. The sequenced sample was PBMCs. Receptors were obtained from a woman between 35 and 50 years old in good health and CMV-seropositive.

This clone has only one observation. The V call is TRBV7-2, the J call TRBJ2-3; D is undetermined. V was pared by 1 base and J by 4 bases, with 15 bases between. In germline, CDR1 is SGHTA, CDR2 FQGNSA. The CDR3 contains 16 residues. The CDR3 coding sequence is TGTGCCAGCAGCTTAGGGGTCGTTCCGGGTGCAGATACGCAGTATTTT. Translating gives CASSLGVVPGADTQYF.

The genes are TRBV7-6 and TRBJ2-3; 10 bases are shared with TRBD2. Germline loops: CDR1 SGHVS, CDR2 FNYEAQ. The CDR3 loop spans 19 amino acids. Trimming at V came to 1 base and at J to 1 base, leaving 11 bases not matched to a gene. The CDR3 region has the DNA TGTGCCAGCAGCTTAGGATCGAGCGGGGGGGCCTCGGGCACAGATACGCAGTATTTT. This sequence encodes CASSLGSSGGASGTDTQYF.

The rearrangement links TRBV5-1 to TRBJ1-4; 9 bases map to TRBD1. Trimming took 4 bases from V and 13 from J; bases not matched to a gene: 11. The germline V gene encodes CDR1 SGHRS and CDR2 YFSETQ. The CDR3 has 14 residues. In DNA, the CDR3 is TGCGCCAGCAGCCCCCGGACAGGGGATATCGCACTGTTTTTT. This sequence encodes CASSPRTGDIALFF.

This chain links TRBV9 with TRBJ1-1; a possible D gene is TRBD1 (6 bases). The CDR3 length is 15 residues. Between the trimmed V and J ends, which lost 1 base and 3 bases, there was a span of 13 bases. Germline V gene data show CDR1 as SGDLS and CDR2 as YYNGEE. The CDR3 nucleotides are TGTGCCAGCAGCGTAAACGGGGGGCGGGACACTGAAGCTTTCTTT. It codes for CASSVNGGRDTEAFF.

The chain links TRBV6-6 to TRBJ1-5; 9 bases are shared with TRBD1. The germline V gene encodes CDR1 MNHNY and CDR2 SVGAGI (reference sequence). The ends lost 6 bases at V and 5 bases at J; junction bases unmatched: 8. The CDR3 loop spans 15 amino acids. The CDR3 DNA follows: TGTGCCAGCAGCTACCGGGACAGGGAGGATCAGCCCCAGCATTTT. Translated: CASSYRDREDQPQHF.

V and J are TRBV6-4 and TRBJ1-1; unclear D gene. The V end lost 5 bases, the J end lost 0 bases, and 7 bases lay between the germline ends. The CDR3 runs to 13 residues. From germline, CDR1 is MRHNA and CDR2 SNTAGT. The CDR3 nucleotides are TGTGCCAGCAGTCGAGAGGTGAACACTGAAGCTTTCTTT. Encoded protein: CASSREVNTEAFF.

In this sample, this clone turned up a few times. This chain joins TRBV18 and TRBJ1-5, with 8 bases that match TRBD1. Germline V gives CDR1 KGHSH, CDR2 LQKENI. V was pared by 6 bases and J by 2 bases, with 12 bases of the junction left unmatched. The length of the CDR3 is 17 residues. Here the CDR3 DNA reads TGTGCCAGCTCGGAAAGACAGGGGCTTGGGGGCAATCAGCCCCAGCATTTT. This sequence encodes CASSERQGLGGNQPQHF.

This clone has a handful of counts. The chain couples TRBV10-3 to TRBJ2-5; D ambiguous. V was trimmed by 3 bases and J by 2 bases, leaving 10 bases between them. CDR3 size: 14 residues. CDR1 is ENHRY and CDR2 is SYGVKD in the germline V gene. DNA of the CDR3: TGTGCCATCAGTGATGGGCAGAGTCAAGAGACCCAGTACTTC. This gives the protein CAISDGQSQETQYF.

The CDR3 loop is CASTLGGDRTEAFF. The CDR3 DNA sequence: TGTGCCAGCACCCTTGGGGGGGATCGTACTGAAGCTTTCTTT. The V and J genes are TRBV2 and TRBJ1-1, with D perhaps TRBD1 (5 bases). V gave up 7 bases and J gave up 5 bases, with 17 bases separating them. Germline assignment: CDR1 SNHLY and CDR2 FYNNEI. This CDR3 is 14 amino acids long.

The CDR3 bases are TGTGCCAGCAGTGAATCTGAGGGGACAGGTGAAGCTTTCTTT. It codes for CASSESEGTGEAFF. This chain connects TRBV25-1 to TRBJ1-1; 8 bases line up with TRBD1. V was clipped by 1 base and J by 7 bases; unmatched bases: 5. The germline V gene has CDR1 MGHDK and CDR2 SYGVNS. The CDR3 covers 14 residues.

The rearrangement uses TRBV5-4 and TRBJ1-1, with a tentative D call TRBD1 (6 bases). The CDR3 extends over 15 amino acids. Germline V gives CDR1 SGHNT, CDR2 YYREEE (reference sequence). V was trimmed by 2 bases and J by 5 bases, leaving 16 bases between them. CDR3 in DNA: TGTGCCAGCAGCTTCCGGGGGGGGCCGAATACTGAAGCTTTCTTT. Its protein is CASSFRGGPNTEAFF.

Only one count was recorded for this clone. V gene TRBV20-1 combines with J gene TRBJ1-2, with D unresolved. The V and J ends lost 3 bases and 10 bases respectively, with 9 bases between them. The CDR3 sequence is 10 residues long. Germline-derived CDR1 and CDR2 are DFQATT and SNEGSKA (reference sequence). The CDR3: CSASGEIYTF. The CDR3 DNA follows: TGCAGTGCTAGTGGGGAGATCTACACCTTC.

This clone appeared a single time. The sample contains more than one DNA sequence encoding this CDR3. The V call is TRBV6-5, the J call TRBJ1-2, with 10 bases aligning to TRBD1. The CDR3 consists of 13 residues. Per germline, CDR1 MNHEY and CDR2 SVGAGI. The J segment lost 6 bases and the V segment lost 5 bases, leaving 3 bases of the junction unmatched. In nucleotides, the CDR3 is TGTGCCAGCAGTCCTGGACAGGGGGATGGCTACACCTTC. Translating gives CASSPGQGDGYTF.

The J gene is TRBJ1-1, the V gene TRBV9, with TRBD1 as a possible D gene (5 bases). Germline V lookup: CDR1 SGDLS, CDR2 YYNGEE. This CDR3 is 16 amino acids long. V gave up 0 bases and J gave up 0 bases, with 12 bases separating them. CDR3 protein: CASSVGLRGLNTEAFF. The CDR3 coding sequence is TGTGCCAGCAGCGTAGGACTGCGGGGACTGAACACTGAAGCTTTCTTT.

The chain uses TRBV29-1 and TRBJ2-1, with D tentatively TRBD1 (6 bases). CDR3 length: 17 amino acids. The germline V gene encodes CDR1 SQVTM and CDR2 ANQGSEA. V shed 3 bases and J shed 0 bases, with 18 bases lying between them. CDR3 amino acids: CSVEGSDRLSSYNEQFF. The CDR3 DNA sequence: TGCAGCGTTGAGGGATCCGACAGGTTGAGCTCCTACAATGAGCAGTTCTTC.